What follows are 15 T cell receptor beta chains derived from one specimen sequenced in a study of T cell responses to AZD1222 COVID-19 vaccine. Profiling relied on immunoSEQ multiplex PCR, and the TCRdb table lists in-frame clones only, not all of them. The sample consists of about 120,000 clones, over 85% of them appearing once. Specimen: peripheral blood, collected on day 0 of AZD1222 vaccination. All receptors derive from an adult in good health.

The rearrangement links TRBV5-1 to TRBJ2-7, with D maybe TRBD2 (5 bases). Germline CDR1 SGHRS, CDR2 YFSETQ. The V end lost 0 bases, the J end lost 0 bases, and 10 bases lay between the germline ends. The CDR3 totals 15 residues. DNA of the CDR3: TGCGCCAGCAGCTTGGATACGGGGATCTCCTACGAGCAGTACTTC. Residues: CASSLDTGISYEQYF.

The chain joins TRBV6-5 to TRBJ2-1, with a weak D call TRBD1 (6 bases). Between the trimmed V and J ends, which lost 7 bases and 3 bases, there was a span of 16 bases. This CDR3 has 15 amino acids. The germline CDR1 and CDR2 sequences are MNHEY and SVGAGI. The CDR3 nucleotides read TGTGCCAGCATCCAGGGGTCCAGCCGCTACAATGAGCAGTTCTTC. Protein sequence: CASIQGSSRYNEQFF.

The chain has TRBV6-5 and TRBJ1-3, with D perhaps TRBD1 (5 bases). CDR1 is MNHEY and CDR2 is SVGAGI in the germline V gene. CDR3 length equals 14 residues. With 7 bases removed from V and 2 bases from J, the gap between germline ends came to 12 bases. The CDR3 region is CASKAGGTGNTIYF. CDR3 sequence (DNA): TGTGCCAGCAAGGCCGGGGGGACTGGAAACACCATATATTTT.

The chain employs TRBV11-2 and TRBJ1-2; TRBD1 aligns across 8 bases. Germline CDR1 and CDR2: SGHAT and FQNNGV. The trim removed 5 bases at V and 9 bases at J, leaving 23 bases unmatched. The length of the CDR3 is 18 residues. The CDR3 sequence: CASSQSGSGTGDSLSYTF. The CDR3, as DNA: TGTGCCAGCAGCCAGTCAGGCTCCGGGACAGGCGACTCTTTGAGCTACACCTTC.

This chain links TRBV21-1 with TRBJ2-1; the D call in the table, TRBD2, was not verified against the DNA. TRBV21-1 counts as a pseudogene. This CDR3 is built from 14 residues. CDR3 sequence (DNA): TGTGCCAGCAGCGCCCGGAGTGGCGGGATTATTGAGTTCTTC. Its protein is CASSARSGGIIEFF.

The gene calls are TRBV2 and TRBJ2-7; D not certain. The CDR3 consists of 11 residues. Germline V gene sequence: CDR1 SNHLY, CDR2 FYNNEI. Trimming took 4 bases from V and 7 from J, leaving 8 bases between them. This chain's CDR3 is CASSVSPEQYF. The CDR3 nucleotides read TGTGCCAGCAGTGTTTCGCCAGAGCAGTACTTC.

In this sample, this clone turned up a few times. The gene calls are TRBV27 and TRBJ2-1, with D perhaps TRBD2 (6 bases). The germline CDR1 and CDR2 sequences are MNHEY and SMNVEV (reference sequence). The CDR3 has 13 residues. The CDR3 bases are TGTGCTTCGCGTTCTAGCGTTTACAATGAGCAGTTCTTC. This translates into CASRSSVYNEQFF.

The chain uses TRBV19 and TRBJ2-3, with D possibly matching TRBD1 (5 bases). The germline V and J ends were trimmed by 3 bases and 0 bases, with 16 bases remaining between them. Per germline, CDR1 LNHDA and CDR2 SQIVND (reference sequence). CDR3 length equals 17 residues. In DNA, the CDR3 is TGTGCCAGTAGTATTACAGGCTCCGGAATGAGCACAGATACGCAGTATTTT. It specifies CASSITGSGMSTDTQYF.

The chain is built from TRBV7-2 and TRBJ1-2, with D unclear. V lost 1 base and J 14 bases, leaving 17 bases between the germline ends. Germline V lookup: CDR1 SGHTA, CDR2 FQGNSA. The CDR3 is made up of 13 amino acids. CDR3 amino acids: CASSLVARGVKTF. CDR3 in DNA: TGTGCCAGCAGCTTAGTCGCTCGGGGAGTGAAGACCTTC. The whole variable domain, filled in from reference TRBV7-2 and TRBJ1-2, reads GAGVSQSPSNKVTEKGKDVELRCDPISGHTALYWYRQSLGQGLEFLIYFQGNSAPDKSGLPSDRFSAERTGGSVSTLTIQRTQQEDSAVYLCASSLVARGVKTFGSGTRLTVV.

In DNA, the CDR3 is TGCGCCAGCAGCCCGGGACAGGGGAATGAAAAACTGTTTTTT. Protein product: CASSPGQGNEKLFF. The chain employs TRBV5-1 and TRBJ1-4, with 10 nucleotides matching TRBD1. The CDR3 has 14 amino acids. In germline, CDR1 is SGHRS, CDR2 YFSETQ. V was clipped by 4 bases and J by 5 bases; unmatched bases: 2.

This chain joins TRBV27 and TRBJ2-7, with D possibly matching TRBD2 (5 bases). Trimming shortened V by 2 bases and J by 1 base, and 9 bases separated the two germline ends. The V gene's germline CDR1 is MNHEY and CDR2 SMNVEV (reference sequence). This CDR3 contains 14 residues. CDR3 sequence reads: CASSLTSGSYEQYF. The CDR3 DNA sequence: TGTGCCAGCAGTTTAACTAGTGGGTCCTACGAGCAGTACTTC.

The rearrangement joins TRBV29-1 to TRBJ2-7; TRBD1 might be the D (6 bases). Germline CDR1 is SQVTM and CDR2 is ANQGSEA. The CDR3 totals 16 residues. Trimming pared 0 bases from V and 2 bases from J, leaving 17 bases between. The CDR3: CSVEDLGTRATYEQYF. The DNA of the CDR3 is TGCAGCGTTGAAGATCTCGGGACAAGGGCAACCTACGAGCAGTACTTC.

CDR3 nucleotide sequence: TGTGCCAGCAGTCGTGGACAAAATTCACCCCTCCACTTT. Its translation: CASSRGQNSPLHF. V and J are TRBV2 and TRBJ1-6; maybe TRBD1 (5 bases). This CDR3 spans 13 amino acids. CDR1 is SNHLY, CDR2 FYNNEI, per germline. Trimming took 5 bases from V and 7 from J, leaving 9 bases between them.

The chain employs TRBV2 and TRBJ1-2, with 9 bases identical to TRBD1. V gave up 7 bases and J gave up 2 bases; unmatched junction bases: 8. This CDR3 is 15 amino acids long. Germline V lookup: CDR1 SNHLY, CDR2 FYNNEI. CDR3 in DNA: TGTGCCAGCAATCTCGGACAGGGGCGAAACTATGGCTACACCTTC. Its protein product is CASNLGQGRNYGYTF.

The rearrangement joins TRBV4-1 to TRBJ2-4; 8 nucleotides line up with TRBD1. The CDR3 totals 20 residues. Germline V lookup: CDR1 MGHRA, CDR2 YSYEKL. With V trimmed by 3 bases and J by 0 bases, 16 bases remained unmatched. As DNA, the CDR3 is TGCGCCAGCAGCCAGTCCCTGACAGGGGCCACATTGCTAGCCAAAAACATTCAGTACTTC. It is translated as CASSQSLTGATLLAKNIQYF.